A single sample gave rise to the 7 T cell receptor delta chains below, sequenced in a study of γδ T cells in repeated Plasmodium falciparum infection. TCRdb ran CATT on the multiplex PCR reads. This table holds 90,000 or so delta-chain clones, more than 0.85% found once. Vgamma9/Vdelta2+ and Vdelta2-negative gammadelta T cells were flow-sorted from PBMC for bulk sequencing. Sequenced: gamma-delta T cells from blood. These receptors came from a pool of human donors (malaria-infected and uninfected, not separated).

This clone was counted between two and nine times. One base separates it from a far larger clone, so it is likely a read error. The identical CDR3 is also encoded by other nucleotide sequences in the sample. The chain recombines TRDV1 with TRDJ1, with D perhaps TRDD3 (5 bases). This CDR3 has 16 amino acids. Germline V CDR1 and CDR2: TSWWSYY, QGS. The CDR3 reads CALGELMGRAALKLIF. Written as DNA, the CDR3 is TGTGCCCTTGGGGAACTGATGGGTCGCGCAGCCCTAAAACTCATCTTT.

Details on this clone: A far larger clone is one nucleotide away, so this likely arose from a read error. Other nucleotide sequences in the sample specify the same CDR3. The CDR3 nucleotides are TGCGCTCTTGGGGAACGTCGGTACCTTCCTACGGGGGTCCACTGTACCGATAAACTCATCTTT. Its translation: CALGERRYLPTGVHCTDKLIF. The chain joins TRDV1 to TRDJ1; TRDD2 matches at 9 bases. Per the germline V gene, CDR1 is TSWWSYY and CDR2 is QGS. CDR3 length: 21 amino acids.

Comment on this clone: The protein TCRdb lists belongs to a much larger clone and differs from this DNA's translation at residue 6, which points to a read error; the protein shown is made from the DNA. The rearrangement links TRDV1 to TRDJ1, with TRDD3 matching over 13 bases. This CDR3 is 19 amino acids long. Germline CDR1 is TSWWSYY and CDR2 is QGS. V lost 3 bases and J lost 8; bases outside the gene matches: 18. CDR3 sequence: CALGDQWSGTGGYGVKLIF. The CDR3 region has the DNA TGTGCTCTTGGGGATCAGTGGTCGGGTACTGGGGGATACGGCGTAAAACTCATCTTT.

A note on this clone: A far larger clone is off by one base, so a read error is likely. The sample holds other DNA sequences that translate to the same CDR3. V is TRDV1 and J is TRDJ1; 8 bases agree with TRDD3. V dropped 11 bases and J dropped 8; count of bases not matched to a gene: 28. Germline V gene lookup returns CDR1 TSWWSYY and CDR2 QGS. The CDR3 loop spans 18 amino acids. CDR3 in DNA: TGTGCTTACAGTTCCCACGGTGGGGGATGGGATCCGGGCCTCAAACTCATCTTT. It translates to CAYSSHGGGWDPGLKLIF.

Note on this clone: This DNA's translation and the protein TCRdb lists, from a much larger clone, do not match at residue 15, likely due to a read error; the protein shown is translated from the DNA. The chain employs TRDV1 and TRDJ1, with 7 bases that match TRDD3. Germline V gives CDR1 TSWWSYY, CDR2 QGS. The CDR3 totals 16 residues. The CDR3 nucleotides are TGTGCTCTTGGGGAAGAGGCGGATACGTGCACCGATAAACTCACCTTT. It specifies CALGEEADTCTDKLTF.

This clone occurred a few times. A far larger clone lies a single base away; this is likely a read error. Other nucleotide sequences from this sample produce the same CDR3. This sequence joins TRDV1 and TRDJ1; 8 positions agree with TRDD2. Per germline, CDR1 TSWWSYY and CDR2 QGS. The CDR3 length is 22 residues. CDR3 nucleotide sequence: TGTGCTCTTGGGGAATCAGCTTCCTACCCTGTACTACCCTACCGTGGCACCGACAAACTCATCTTT. Amino acids: CALGESASYPVLPYRGTDKLIF.

Turning to this clone: TCRdb shows a much larger clone's protein in place of this DNA's translation, and the two differ at residue 3, likely through a read error; the protein shown is translated from the DNA. The chain recombines TRDV1 with TRDJ1, with D tentatively TRDD3 (5 bases). Since TCRdb gives no J gene, matching the DNA to germline was used here to assign it. Germline V gene lookup returns CDR1 TSWWSYY and CDR2 QGS. The CDR3 spans 14 residues. The CDR3 is CAPGRNIRTDKLIF. In DNA, the CDR3 is TGTGCTCCTGGGAGGAACATCAGGACCGATAAACTCATCTTT.